The table lists the clone carrying this T cell receptor (beta chain) with many counts. This record belongs to a study of T cells in Graves' hyperthyroidism and ophthalmopathy. This CDR3 spans 14 amino acids. V dropped 6 bases and J dropped 6 bases, with 15 bases sitting between them. CDR1 and CDR2 from the germline V gene are SEHNR and FQNEAQ (reference sequence). Amplified TCR beta CDR3 regions derived from RNA transcripts. Initially, a first-round RT-PCR of the TCR CDR3 employed the HTBI primer set. Using its own MiXCR run on the multiplex PCR reads, TCRdb lists one record per CDR3 protein. The profile shows over 350,000 distinct CDR3 sequences, over 12% of them singletons.

The sample was blood. This chain links TRBV7-9 with TRBJ2-1; tentative D call: TRBD2 (6 bases). The TCR originated in a man in his forties or fifties with Graves' ophthalmopathy. Written as DNA, the CDR3 is TGTGCCAGCAGTCACGGGGGATTGGGCAATGAGCAGTTCTTC. It is translated as CASSHGGLGNEQFF.